The T cell receptor beta chain under discussion was sequenced for a study of human T cells and chemical hapten exposure. Study-wide points: Significantly more large CDR3 similarity clusters were formed by expanded TCRs than by controls. DPC sensitization left the count of TCRs above 1 in 1000 unchanged. Alopecia in all donors means immunity may differ from healthy individuals. Patch test score rose with PT1 expanded TCR count, significant at thresholds 8, 16 and 32, not 4.

TCRdb processed the RACE reads anew with MiXCR; each CDR3 protein has one entry. This sample carries 330,000 or so distinct CDR3 sequences, roughly 6% of them seen once, and the ten largest clones take 4.5% to 6%. Trimming stripped 6 bases from V and 8 bases from J, with 17 bases between. The CDR3 is 14 residues long. Germline V gene data show CDR1 as SNHLY and CDR2 as FYNNEI. In its sample, this clonotype was seen many times. Its antigen remains unknown. Stated time point: patch test 2, 6 weeks after DPC sensitization. Treatment of the sample: therapeutic diphenylcyclopropenone sensitization with weekly scalp DPC.

The sequence came from a woman younger than 35 with alopecia areata. Some clones in this sample may be carry-over from other donors' samples. V usage is TRBV2 and J usage is TRBJ2-1; tentative D call: TRBD2 (6 bases). Specimen: whole blood, collected in connection with sensitization to the hapten diphenylcyclopropenone (DPC). The CDR3 DNA follows: TGTGCCAGCAGGGAGGGATTGTCGGGCGATGAGCAGTTCTTC. Protein product: CASREGLSGDEQFF.